These T cell receptor beta chains were read from a single sample in a study of control samples from healthy donors and cancer patients. Assay: immunoSEQ multiplex PCR; the TCRdb copy retains only in-frame clones and omits some. The repertoire has 80,000 to 100,000 clones, 80% to 90% of them found once; the top ten carry around an eighth. The sequenced sample was blood. The receptor set was obtained from a young man in good health. The CDR3 runs from the conserved cysteine through the conserved F or W. A D gene is named only where the DNA matches it firmly. A clone size is listed for some rows: how often the clone was seen (once, few, many), or a class if it is expanded.

abundance: once
d_gene: .
j_gene: TRBJ1-5
v_gene: TRBV6-2/TRBV6-3
CDR3nt: TGTGCCAGCAGTTACTCGGTGGCTTCAGATAGCAATCAGCCCCAGCATTTT
CDR3aa: CASSYSVASDSNQPQHF

abundance: .
d_gene: .
j_gene: TRBJ2-7
v_gene: TRBV29-1
CDR3nt: TGCAGCGTTGAACTGGACAATACCTACGAGCAGTACTTC
CDR3aa: CSVELDNTYEQYF

abundance: .
d_gene: .
j_gene: TRBJ2-1
v_gene: TRBV5-1
CDR3nt: TGCGCCAGCAGCCCTCCGACGTTCGCGGTTACCTACAATGAGCAGTTCTTC
CDR3aa: CASSPPTFAVTYNEQFF

abundance: once
d_gene: .
j_gene: TRBJ2-5
v_gene: TRBV6-6
CDR3nt: TGTGCCAGCAGTTACGTTGGGGGGAGAGGAGAGACCCAGTACTTC
CDR3aa: CASSYVGGRGETQYF

abundance: .
d_gene: .
j_gene: TRBJ1-1
v_gene: TRBV19
CDR3nt: TGTGCCAGTAGTTTTTTGAACACTGAAGCTTTCTTT
CDR3aa: CASSFLNTEAFF

abundance: .
d_gene: .
j_gene: TRBJ2-1
v_gene: TRBV2
CDR3nt: TGTGCCAGCACCGAAATGCTTGCGGGGGAGCAGTTCTTC
CDR3aa: CASTEMLAGEQFF

abundance: .
d_gene: .
j_gene: TRBJ2-3
v_gene: TRBV28
CDR3nt: TGTGCCAGCAGGCCGGAGGGGGCCGGGAGTAATACGCAGTATTTT
CDR3aa: CASRPEGAGSNTQYF

abundance: .
d_gene: TRBD1
j_gene: TRBJ1-4
v_gene: TRBV3-1/TRBV3-2
CDR3nt: TGTGCCAGCAGCCGCCCCGGGACAGGGGGCCCAAAACTGTTTTTT
CDR3aa: CASSRPGTGGPKLFF

abundance: .
d_gene: .
j_gene: TRBJ2-1
v_gene: TRBV29-1
CDR3nt: TGCAGCGTTGAAAAAAGAATTACCTACAATGAGCAGTTCTTC
CDR3aa: CSVEKRITYNEQFF

abundance: once
d_gene: .
j_gene: TRBJ1-5
v_gene: TRBV24-1
CDR3nt: TGTGCCACCAGTGATTCTCGGGGTAGCAATCAGCCCCAGCATTTT
CDR3aa: CATSDSRGSNQPQHF